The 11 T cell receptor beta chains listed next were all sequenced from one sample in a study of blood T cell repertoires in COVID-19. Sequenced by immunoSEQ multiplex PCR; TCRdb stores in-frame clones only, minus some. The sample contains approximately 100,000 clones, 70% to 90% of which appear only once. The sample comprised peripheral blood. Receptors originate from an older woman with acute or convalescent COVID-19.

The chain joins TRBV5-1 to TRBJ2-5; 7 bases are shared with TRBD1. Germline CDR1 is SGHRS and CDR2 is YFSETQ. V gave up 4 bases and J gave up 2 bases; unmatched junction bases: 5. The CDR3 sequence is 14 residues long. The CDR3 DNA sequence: TGCGCCAGCAGCCCTGGGACAGTACAAGAGACCCAGTACTTC. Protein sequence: CASSPGTVQETQYF.

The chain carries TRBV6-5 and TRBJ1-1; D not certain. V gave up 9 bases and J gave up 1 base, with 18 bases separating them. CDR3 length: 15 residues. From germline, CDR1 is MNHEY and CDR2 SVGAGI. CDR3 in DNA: TGTGCCAGTTTACAGCGGGCCGGAACGAACACTGAAGCTTTCTTT. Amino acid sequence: CASLQRAGTNTEAFF.

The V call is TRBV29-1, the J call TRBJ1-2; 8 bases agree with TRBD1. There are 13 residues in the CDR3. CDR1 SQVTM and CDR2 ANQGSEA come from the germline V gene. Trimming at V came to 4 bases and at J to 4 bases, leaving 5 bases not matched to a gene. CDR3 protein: CSVVAGGSYGYTF. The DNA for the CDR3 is TGCAGCGTTGTCGCAGGGGGCAGCTATGGCTACACCTTC.

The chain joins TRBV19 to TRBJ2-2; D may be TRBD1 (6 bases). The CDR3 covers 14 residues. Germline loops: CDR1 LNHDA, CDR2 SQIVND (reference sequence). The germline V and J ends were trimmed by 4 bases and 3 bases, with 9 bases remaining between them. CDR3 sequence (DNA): TGTGCCAGTAGTAGCCAGGGGTACACCGGGGAGCTGTTTTTT. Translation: CASSSQGYTGELFF.

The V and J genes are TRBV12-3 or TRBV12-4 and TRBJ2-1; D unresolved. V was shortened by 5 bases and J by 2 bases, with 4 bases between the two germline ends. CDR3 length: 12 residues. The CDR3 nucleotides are TGTGCCAGCAGTCTTCCCTACAATGAGCAGTTCTTC. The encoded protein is CASSLPYNEQFF.

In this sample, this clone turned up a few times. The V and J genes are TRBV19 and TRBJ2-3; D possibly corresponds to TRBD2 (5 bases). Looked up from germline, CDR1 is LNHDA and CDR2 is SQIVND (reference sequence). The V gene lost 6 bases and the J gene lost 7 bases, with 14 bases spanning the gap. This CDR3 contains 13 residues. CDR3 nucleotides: TGTGCCAGTAGCACCTTTAGCGCTAATACGCAGTATTTT. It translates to CASSTFSANTQYF.

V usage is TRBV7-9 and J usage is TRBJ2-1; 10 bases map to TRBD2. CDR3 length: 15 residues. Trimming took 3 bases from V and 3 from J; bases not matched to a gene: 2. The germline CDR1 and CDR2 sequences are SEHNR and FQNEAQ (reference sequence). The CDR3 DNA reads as TGTGCCAGCAGCTTGGGACTAGCGATCTACAATGAGCAGTTCTTC. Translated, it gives CASSLGLAIYNEQFF.

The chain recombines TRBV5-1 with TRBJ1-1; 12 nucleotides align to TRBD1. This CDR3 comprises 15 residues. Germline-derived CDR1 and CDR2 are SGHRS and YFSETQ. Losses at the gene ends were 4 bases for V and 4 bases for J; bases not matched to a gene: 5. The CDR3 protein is CASSGGTGGGTEAFF. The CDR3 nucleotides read TGCGCCAGCAGCGGGGGGACAGGGGGCGGCACTGAAGCTTTCTTT.

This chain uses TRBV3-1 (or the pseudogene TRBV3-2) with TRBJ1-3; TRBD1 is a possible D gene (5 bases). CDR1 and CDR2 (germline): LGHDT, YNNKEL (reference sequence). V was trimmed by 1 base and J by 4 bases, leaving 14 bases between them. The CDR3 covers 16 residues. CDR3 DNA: TGTGCCAGCAGCCAAGTCCCCCCGGGGGTGGGAAACACCATATATTTT. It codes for CASSQVPPGVGNTIYF.

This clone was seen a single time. The chain's CDR3 is CASSQPGQGGGTEAFF. The CDR3 DNA is TGTGCCAGCAGCCAGCCGGGACAGGGAGGTGGTACTGAAGCTTTCTTT. V is TRBV3-1 (or the pseudogene TRBV3-2) and J is TRBJ1-1; the match to TRBD1 covers 9 bases. Germline CDR1 and CDR2: LGHDT and YNNKEL (reference sequence). The ends lost 3 bases at V and 5 bases at J; junction bases unmatched: 10. The CDR3 loop spans 16 amino acids.

The CDR3, as DNA: TGTGCCAGCAGTTCCAAGGGGCCCTCCCGAGAGACCCAGTACTTC. Its translation is CASSSKGPSRETQYF. V is TRBV5-6 and J is TRBJ2-5; D possibly corresponds to TRBD1 (5 bases). The CDR3 is made up of 15 amino acids. The germline V and J ends were trimmed by 5 bases and 4 bases, with 18 bases remaining between them. Germline values: CDR1 SGHDT, CDR2 YYEEEE.